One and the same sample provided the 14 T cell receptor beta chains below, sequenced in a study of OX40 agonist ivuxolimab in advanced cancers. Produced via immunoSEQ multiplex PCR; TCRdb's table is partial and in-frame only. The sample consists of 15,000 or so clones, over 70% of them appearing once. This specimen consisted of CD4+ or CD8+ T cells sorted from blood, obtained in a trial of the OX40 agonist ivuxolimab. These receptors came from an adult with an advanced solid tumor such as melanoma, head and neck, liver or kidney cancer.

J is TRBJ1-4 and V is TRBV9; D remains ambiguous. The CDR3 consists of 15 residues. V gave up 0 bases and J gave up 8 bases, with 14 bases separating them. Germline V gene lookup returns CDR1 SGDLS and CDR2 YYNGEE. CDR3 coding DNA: TGTGCCAGCAGCGTAGCGGACCTTAAAGGGGAAAAACTGTTTTTT. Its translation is CASSVADLKGEKLFF.

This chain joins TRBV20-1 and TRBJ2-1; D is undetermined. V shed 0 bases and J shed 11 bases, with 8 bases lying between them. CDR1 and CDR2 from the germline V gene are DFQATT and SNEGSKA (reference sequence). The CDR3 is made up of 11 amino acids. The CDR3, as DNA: TGCAGTGCTAGAGATGAGATTCAGCAGTTCTTC. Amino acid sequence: CSARDEIQQFF.

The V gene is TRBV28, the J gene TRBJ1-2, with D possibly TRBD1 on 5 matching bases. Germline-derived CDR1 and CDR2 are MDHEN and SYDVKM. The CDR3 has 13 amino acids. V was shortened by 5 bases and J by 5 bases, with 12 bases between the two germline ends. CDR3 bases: TGTGCCAGCAGTCCTCGGACACATTATGGCTACACCTTC. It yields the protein CASSPRTHYGYTF.

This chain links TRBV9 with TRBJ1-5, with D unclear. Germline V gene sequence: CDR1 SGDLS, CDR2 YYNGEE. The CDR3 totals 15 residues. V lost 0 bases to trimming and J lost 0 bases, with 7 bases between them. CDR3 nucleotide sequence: TGTGCCAGCAGCGTAGGGCCTTATAGCAATCAGCCCCAGCATTTT. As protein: CASSVGPYSNQPQHF. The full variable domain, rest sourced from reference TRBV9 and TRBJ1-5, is DSGVTQTPKHLITATGQRVTLRCSPRSGDLSVYWYQQSLDQGLQFLIQYYNGEERAKGNILERFSAQQFPDLHSELNLSSLELGDSALYFCASSVGPYSNQPQHFGDGTRLSIL.

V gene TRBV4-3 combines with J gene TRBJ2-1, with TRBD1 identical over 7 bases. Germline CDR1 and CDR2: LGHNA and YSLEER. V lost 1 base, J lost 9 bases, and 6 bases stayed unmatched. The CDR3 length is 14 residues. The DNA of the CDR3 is TGCGCCAGCAGCCAAGTGACAGGGAGACTTGAGCAGTTCTTC. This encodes CASSQVTGRLEQFF.

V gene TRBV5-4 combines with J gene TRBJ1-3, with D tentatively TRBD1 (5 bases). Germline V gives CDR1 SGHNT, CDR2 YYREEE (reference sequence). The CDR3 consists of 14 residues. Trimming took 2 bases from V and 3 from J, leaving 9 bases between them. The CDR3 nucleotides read TGTGCCAGCAGCTTTGGGGGTTTTGGAAACACCATATATTTT. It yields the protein CASSFGGFGNTIYF.

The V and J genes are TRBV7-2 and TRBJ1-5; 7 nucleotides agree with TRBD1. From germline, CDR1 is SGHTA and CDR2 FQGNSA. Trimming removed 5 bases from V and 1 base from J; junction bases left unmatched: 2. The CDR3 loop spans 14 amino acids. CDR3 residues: CASSVGQSNQPQHF. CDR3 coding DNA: TGTGCCAGCAGCGTGGGACAGAGCAATCAGCCCCAGCATTTT.

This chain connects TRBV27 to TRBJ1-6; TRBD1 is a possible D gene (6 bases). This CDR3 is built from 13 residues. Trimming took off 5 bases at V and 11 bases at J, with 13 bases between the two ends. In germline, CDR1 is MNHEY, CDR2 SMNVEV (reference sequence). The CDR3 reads CASSLGGAAPLHF. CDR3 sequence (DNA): TGTGCCAGCAGTCTAGGGGGGGCGGCACCCCTCCACTTT.

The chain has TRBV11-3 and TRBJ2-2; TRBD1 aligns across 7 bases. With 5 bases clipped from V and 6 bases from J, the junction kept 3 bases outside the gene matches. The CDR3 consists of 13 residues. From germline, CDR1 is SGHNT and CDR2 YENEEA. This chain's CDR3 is CASSPGTAGELFF. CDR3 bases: TGTGCCAGCAGCCCGGGGACAGCCGGGGAGCTGTTTTTT.

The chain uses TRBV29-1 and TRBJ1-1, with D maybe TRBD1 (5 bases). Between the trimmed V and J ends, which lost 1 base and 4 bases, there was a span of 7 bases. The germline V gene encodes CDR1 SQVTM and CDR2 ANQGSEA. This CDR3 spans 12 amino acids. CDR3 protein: CSVEGGTTEAFF. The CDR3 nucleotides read TGCAGCGTTGAAGGGGGGACCACTGAAGCTTTCTTT.

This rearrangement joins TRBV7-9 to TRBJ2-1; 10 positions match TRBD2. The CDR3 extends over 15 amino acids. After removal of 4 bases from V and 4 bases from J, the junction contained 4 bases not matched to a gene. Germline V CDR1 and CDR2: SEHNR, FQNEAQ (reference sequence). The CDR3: CASSSLAGGYNEQFF. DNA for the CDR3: TGTGCCAGCAGCTCCTTAGCGGGGGGATACAATGAGCAGTTCTTC.

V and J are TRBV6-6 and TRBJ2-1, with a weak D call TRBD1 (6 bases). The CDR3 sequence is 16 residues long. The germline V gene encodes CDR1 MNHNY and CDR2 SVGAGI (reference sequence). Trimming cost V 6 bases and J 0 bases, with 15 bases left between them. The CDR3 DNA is TGTGCCAGCAGCTTGACTCAGGGGAGCTCCTACAATGAGCAGTTCTTC. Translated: CASSLTQGSSYNEQFF.

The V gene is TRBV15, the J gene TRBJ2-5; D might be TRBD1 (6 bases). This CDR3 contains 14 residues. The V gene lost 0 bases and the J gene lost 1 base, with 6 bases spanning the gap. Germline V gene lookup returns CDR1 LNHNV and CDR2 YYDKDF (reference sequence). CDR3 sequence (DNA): TGTGCCACCAGCAGAGAGGGGGCCCAAGAGACCCAGTACTTC. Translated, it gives CATSREGAQETQYF. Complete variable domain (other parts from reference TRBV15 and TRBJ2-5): DAMVIQNPRYQVTQFGKPVTLSCSQTLNHNVMYWYQQKSSQAPKLLFHYYDKDFNNEADTPDNFQSRRPNTSFCFLDIRSPGLGDTAMYLCATSREGAQETQYFGPGTRLLVL.

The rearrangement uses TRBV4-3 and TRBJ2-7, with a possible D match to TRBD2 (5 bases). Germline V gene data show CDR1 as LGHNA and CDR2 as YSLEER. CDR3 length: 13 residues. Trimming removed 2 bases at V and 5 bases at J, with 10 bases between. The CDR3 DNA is TGCGCCAGCAGCCAACTTAACGGGAACGAGCAGTACTTC. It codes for CASSQLNGNEQYF.